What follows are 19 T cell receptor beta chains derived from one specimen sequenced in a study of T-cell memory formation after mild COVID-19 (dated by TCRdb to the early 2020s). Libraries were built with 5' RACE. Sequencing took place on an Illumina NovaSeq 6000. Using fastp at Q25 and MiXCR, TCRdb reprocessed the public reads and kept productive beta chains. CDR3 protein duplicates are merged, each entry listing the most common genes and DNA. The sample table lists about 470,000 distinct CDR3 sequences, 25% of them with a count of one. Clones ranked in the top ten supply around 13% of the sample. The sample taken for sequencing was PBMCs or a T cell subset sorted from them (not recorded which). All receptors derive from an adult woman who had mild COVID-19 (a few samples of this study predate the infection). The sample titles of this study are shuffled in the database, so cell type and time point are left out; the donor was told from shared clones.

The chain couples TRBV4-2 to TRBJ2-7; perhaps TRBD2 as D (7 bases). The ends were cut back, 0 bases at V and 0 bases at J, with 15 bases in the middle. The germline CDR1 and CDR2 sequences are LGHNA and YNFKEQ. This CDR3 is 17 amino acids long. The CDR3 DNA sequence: TGTGCCAGCAGCCAAGATGAGGGGGGGGCCTTCTCCTACGAGCAGTACTTC. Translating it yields CASSQDEGGAFSYEQYF.

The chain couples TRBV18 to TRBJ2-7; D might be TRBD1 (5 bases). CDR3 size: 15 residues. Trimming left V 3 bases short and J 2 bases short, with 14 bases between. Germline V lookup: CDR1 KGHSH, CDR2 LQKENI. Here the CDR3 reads CASSPSTRATYEQYF. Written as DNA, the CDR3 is TGTGCCAGCTCACCCTCCACCAGGGCTACCTACGAGCAGTACTTC.

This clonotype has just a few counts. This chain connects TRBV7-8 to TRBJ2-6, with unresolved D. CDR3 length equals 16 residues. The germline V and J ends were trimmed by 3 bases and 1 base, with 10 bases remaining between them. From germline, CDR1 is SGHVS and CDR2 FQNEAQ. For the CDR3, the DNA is TGTGCCAGCAGCTTTAGTATGTGGTCTGGGGCCAACGTCCTGACTTTC. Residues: CASSFSMWSGANVLTF.

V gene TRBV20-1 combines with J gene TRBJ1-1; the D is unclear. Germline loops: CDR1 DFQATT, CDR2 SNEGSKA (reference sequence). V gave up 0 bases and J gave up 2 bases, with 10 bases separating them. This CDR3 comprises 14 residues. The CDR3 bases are TGCAGTGCTAGAGATTCCTCTACTAACACTGAAGCTTTCTTT. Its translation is CSARDSSTNTEAFF.

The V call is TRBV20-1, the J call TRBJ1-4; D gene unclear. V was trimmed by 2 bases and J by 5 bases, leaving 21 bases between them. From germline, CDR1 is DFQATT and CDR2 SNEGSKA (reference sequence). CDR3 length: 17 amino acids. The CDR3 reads CSARSPGWQDRNEKLFF. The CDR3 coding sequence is TGCAGTGCTAGAAGTCCCGGGTGGCAGGATCGGAATGAAAAACTGTTTTTT.

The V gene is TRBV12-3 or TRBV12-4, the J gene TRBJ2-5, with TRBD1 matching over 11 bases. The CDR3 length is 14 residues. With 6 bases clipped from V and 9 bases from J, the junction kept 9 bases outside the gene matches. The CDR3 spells CASSRDRGATAQYF. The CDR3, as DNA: TGTGCCAGCAGCCGGGACAGGGGGGCTACGGCCCAGTACTTC.

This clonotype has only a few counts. The DNA for the CDR3 is TGTGCCAGCAGTAGAACTAGCGGGGGGGCTACCGGCACAGATACGCAGTATTTT. Protein: CASSRTSGGATGTDTQYF. V gene TRBV6-5 combines with J gene TRBJ2-3; TRBD2 aligns across 13 bases. The trim removed 5 bases at V and 1 base at J, leaving 9 bases unmatched. The CDR3 has 18 amino acids. The germline CDR1 and CDR2 sequences are MNHEY and SVGAGI.

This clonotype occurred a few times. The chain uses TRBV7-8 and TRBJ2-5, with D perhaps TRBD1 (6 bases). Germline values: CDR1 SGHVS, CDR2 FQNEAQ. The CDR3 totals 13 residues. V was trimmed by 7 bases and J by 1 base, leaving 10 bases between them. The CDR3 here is CASIQDSQETQYF. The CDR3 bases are TGTGCCAGCATCCAGGACAGCCAAGAGACCCAGTACTTC. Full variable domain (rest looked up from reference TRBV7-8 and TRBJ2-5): GAGVSQSPRYKVAKRGQDVALRCDPISGHVSLFWYQQALGQGPEFLTYFQNEAQLDKSGLPSDRFFAERPEGSVSTLKIQRTQQEDSAVYLCASIQDSQETQYFGPGTRLLVL.

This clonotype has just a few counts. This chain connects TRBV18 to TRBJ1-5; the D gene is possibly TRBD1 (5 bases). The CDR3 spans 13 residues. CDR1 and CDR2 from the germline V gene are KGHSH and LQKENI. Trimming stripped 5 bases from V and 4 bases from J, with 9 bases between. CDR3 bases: TGTGCCAGCTCAACAGGTTTGAATCAGCCCCAGCATTTT. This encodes CASSTGLNQPQHF.

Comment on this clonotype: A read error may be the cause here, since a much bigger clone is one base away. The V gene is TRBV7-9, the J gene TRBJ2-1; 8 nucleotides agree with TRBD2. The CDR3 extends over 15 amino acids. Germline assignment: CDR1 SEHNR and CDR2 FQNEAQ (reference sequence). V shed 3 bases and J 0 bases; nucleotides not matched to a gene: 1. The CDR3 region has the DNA TGTGCCAGCAGCTTTAGCGGGAACTCCTACAATGAGCAGTTCTTC. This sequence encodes CASSFSGNSYNEQFF.

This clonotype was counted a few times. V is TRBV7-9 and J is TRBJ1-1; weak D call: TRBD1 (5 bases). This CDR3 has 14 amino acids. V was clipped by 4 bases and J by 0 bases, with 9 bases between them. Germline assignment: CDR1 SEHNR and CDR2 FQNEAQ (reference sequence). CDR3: CASSYRQMNTEAFF. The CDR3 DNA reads TGTGCCAGCAGCTACCGACAGATGAACACTGAAGCTTTCTTT. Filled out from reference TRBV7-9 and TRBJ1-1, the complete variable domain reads DTGVSQNPRHKITKRGQNVTFRCDPISEHNRLYWYRQTLGQGPEFLTYFQNEAQLEKSRLLSDRFSAERPKGSFSTLEIQRTEQGDSAMYLCASSYRQMNTEAFFGQGTRLTVV.

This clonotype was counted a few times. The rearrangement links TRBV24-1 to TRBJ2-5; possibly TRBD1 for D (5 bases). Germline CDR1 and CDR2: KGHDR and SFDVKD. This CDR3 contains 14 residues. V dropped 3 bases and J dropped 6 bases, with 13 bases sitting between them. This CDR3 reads CATSDIQEEKTQYF. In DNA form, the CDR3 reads TGTGCCACCAGTGATATACAGGAAGAGAAGACCCAGTACTTC.

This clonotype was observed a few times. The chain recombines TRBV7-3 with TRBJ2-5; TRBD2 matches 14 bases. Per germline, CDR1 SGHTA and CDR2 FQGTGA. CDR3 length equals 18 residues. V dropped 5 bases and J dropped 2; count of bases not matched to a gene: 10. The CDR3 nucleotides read TGTGCCAGCAGCGCCCTCCCGACTAGCGGGGGGGAACAAGAGACCCAGTACTTC. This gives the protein CASSALPTSGGEQETQYF. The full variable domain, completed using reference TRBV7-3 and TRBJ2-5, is GAGVSQTPSNKVTEKGKYVELRCDPISGHTALYWYRQSLGQGPEFLIYFQGTGAADDSGLPNDRFFAVRPEGSVSTLKIQRTERGDSAVYLCASSALPTSGGEQETQYFGPGTRLLVL.

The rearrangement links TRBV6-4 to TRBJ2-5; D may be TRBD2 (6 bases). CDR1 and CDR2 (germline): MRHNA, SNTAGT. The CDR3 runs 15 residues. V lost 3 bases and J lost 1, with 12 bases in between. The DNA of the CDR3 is TGTGCCAGCAGTGAAATGGCCGGGGGCCAAGAGACCCAGTACTTC. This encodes CASSEMAGGQETQYF.

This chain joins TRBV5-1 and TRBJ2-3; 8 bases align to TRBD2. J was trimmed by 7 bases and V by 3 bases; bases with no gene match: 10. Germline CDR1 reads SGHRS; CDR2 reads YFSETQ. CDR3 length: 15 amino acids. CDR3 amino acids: CASSSVPGGRNTQYF. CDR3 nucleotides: TGCGCCAGCAGCTCCGTCCCGGGGGGGCGAAATACGCAGTATTTT.

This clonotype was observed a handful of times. DNA for the CDR3: TGTGCCATCAGTGTAGGGCAGAGCTACGAGCAGTACTTC. Amino acid sequence: CAISVGQSYEQYF. This chain connects TRBV10-3 to TRBJ2-7; D is unresolved. The CDR3 consists of 13 residues. Trimming removed 4 bases at V and 3 bases at J, with 10 bases between. Germline V gene lookup returns CDR1 ENHRY and CDR2 SYGVKD.

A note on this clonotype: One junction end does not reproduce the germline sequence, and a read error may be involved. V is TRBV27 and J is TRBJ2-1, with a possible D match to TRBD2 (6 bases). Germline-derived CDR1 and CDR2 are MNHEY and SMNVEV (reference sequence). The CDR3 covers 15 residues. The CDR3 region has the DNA TGTGCAAGCAGGGACTCCTTGAGCTCCTACAATGAGCAGTTCTTC. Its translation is CASRDSLSSYNEQFF.

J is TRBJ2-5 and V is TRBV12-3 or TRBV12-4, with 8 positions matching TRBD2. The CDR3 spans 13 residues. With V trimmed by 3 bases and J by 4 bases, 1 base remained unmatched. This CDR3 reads CASSFTSGETQYF. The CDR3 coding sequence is TGTGCCAGCAGTTTTACTAGCGGAGAGACCCAGTACTTC.

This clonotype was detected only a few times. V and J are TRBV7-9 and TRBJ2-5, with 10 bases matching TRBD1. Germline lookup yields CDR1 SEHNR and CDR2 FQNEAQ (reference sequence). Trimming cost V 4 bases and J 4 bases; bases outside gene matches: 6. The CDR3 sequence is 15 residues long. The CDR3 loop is CASSSDRGLIETQYF. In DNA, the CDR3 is TGTGCCAGCAGCTCCGACAGGGGGCTTATAGAGACCCAGTACTTC. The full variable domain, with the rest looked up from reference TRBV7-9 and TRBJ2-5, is DTGVSQNPRHKITKRGQNVTFRCDPISEHNRLYWYRQTLGQGPEFLTYFQNEAQLEKSRLLSDRFSAERPKGSFSTLEIQRTEQGDSAMYLCASSSDRGLIETQYFGPGTRLLVL.